The 15 T cell receptor beta chains below come from one sample, sequenced in a study of technical replicates of blood from a few donors. Using immunoSEQ multiplex PCR, the repertoire was profiled, and TCRdb retains in-frame clones only, with some absent. This table has 65,000 to 90,000 clones, around 90% appearing once. The sequenced sample was T cells isolated from PBMCs. These TCRs come from a human donor in good health.

This clone showed up just once. This sequence joins TRBV19 and TRBJ2-2; the match to TRBD2 covers 13 bases. CDR3 length: 21 residues. V gave up 3 bases and J gave up 1 base; unmatched junction bases: 14. Per the germline V gene, CDR1 is LNHDA and CDR2 is SQIVND (reference sequence). In nucleotides, the CDR3 is TGTGCCAGTAGTATTTTTGTTGTGGGGGGACTAGCGGGAAAGAACACCGGGGAGCTGTTTTTT. Translating it yields CASSIFVVGGLAGKNTGELFF.

The chain recombines TRBV6-5 with TRBJ1-2; D perhaps matches TRBD1 (6 bases). Germline assignment: CDR1 MNHEY and CDR2 SVGAGI. There are 15 residues in the CDR3. Trimming pared 0 bases from V and 6 bases from J, leaving 14 bases between. The CDR3 bases are TGTGCCAGCAGTTACTCGATTTCCACAGGGAATGGCTACACCTTC. Translated, it gives CASSYSISTGNGYTF.

The chain employs TRBV7-7 and TRBJ2-1, with 7 bases matching TRBD1. The CDR3 contains 17 residues. Germline lookup yields CDR1 SSHAT and CDR2 FNYEAQ (reference sequence). J lost 4 bases, V lost 5 bases, and 14 bases had no gene match. The CDR3 reads CASSPRITDRNYNEQFF. The CDR3 coding sequence is TGTGCCAGCAGCCCCCGCATAACGGACAGGAATTACAATGAGCAGTTCTTC.

The rearrangement links TRBV15 to TRBJ1-5, with D maybe TRBD1 (5 bases). The germline CDR1 and CDR2 sequences are LNHNV and YYDKDF (reference sequence). The ends were cut back, 3 bases at V and 2 bases at J, with 5 bases in the middle. There are 13 residues in the CDR3. The CDR3 loop reads CATSRTGNQPQHF. For the CDR3, the DNA is TGTGCCACCAGCAGGACAGGCAATCAGCCCCAGCATTTT. The whole variable domain, remainder taken from reference TRBV15 and TRBJ1-5, is DAMVIQNPRYQVTQFGKPVTLSCSQTLNHNVMYWYQQKSSQAPKLLFHYYDKDFNNEADTPDNFQSRRPNTSFCFLDIRSPGLGDTAMYLCATSRTGNQPQHFGDGTRLSIL.

V gene TRBV7-9 combines with J gene TRBJ2-7, with 10 positions matching TRBD2. CDR3 size: 14 residues. Germline V gives CDR1 SEHNR, CDR2 FQNEAQ (reference sequence). Germline trimming cut 6 bases from V and 4 bases from J; bases unmatched to any gene: 6. The CDR3 DNA sequence: TGTGCCAGCAGGGCCGGGACTAGCGATTACGAGCAGTACTTC. Translated, it gives CASRAGTSDYEQYF.

The genes are TRBV18 and TRBJ2-7, with D maybe TRBD1 (6 bases). This CDR3 is 13 amino acids long. Deletions cut 6 bases from V and 3 bases from J, with 12 bases between. CDR1 is KGHSH, CDR2 LQKENI, per germline. The CDR3 sequence is CASSPGQYYEQYF. In DNA form, the CDR3 reads TGTGCCAGCTCCCCCGGACAGTACTACGAGCAGTACTTC.

CDR3 sequence reads: CSVVSSGGTSSGNTIYF. CDR3 nucleotides: TGCAGCGTTGTGTCGTCAGGAGGAACAAGCTCTGGAAACACCATATATTTT. The genes are TRBV29-1 and TRBJ1-3; D not resolved. V lost 4 bases, J lost 0 bases, and 19 bases lay in between. Germline V lookup: CDR1 SQVTM, CDR2 ANQGSEA. This CDR3 region has 17 residues.

This chain joins TRBV11-2 and TRBJ2-2; weak D call: TRBD1 (5 bases). Trimming left V 0 bases short and J 5 bases short, with 10 bases between. Germline CDR1 SGHAT, CDR2 FQNNGV. The CDR3 consists of 15 residues. CDR3 sequence reads: CASSLDRVRTGELFF. The DNA for the CDR3 is TGTGCCAGCAGCTTAGACAGGGTCCGTACCGGGGAGCTGTTTTTT.

The genes are TRBV19 and TRBJ2-3, with a possible D match to TRBD2 (7 bases). The CDR3 covers 15 residues. CDR1 and CDR2 from the germline V gene are LNHDA and SQIVND (reference sequence). With 1 base removed from V and 7 bases from J, the gap between germline ends came to 15 bases. CDR3: CASSIVGGAGNTQYF. Here the CDR3 DNA reads TGTGCCAGTAGTATAGTTGGGGGGGCCGGAAATACGCAGTATTTT.

The chain couples TRBV30 to TRBJ1-1, with 8 bases matching TRBD1. Germline values: CDR1 GTSNPN, CDR2 SVGIG (reference sequence). This CDR3 comprises 13 residues. J gave up 5 bases and V 0 bases, and 2 bases lay outside the gene matches. The CDR3 sequence is CAWSVTGGTEAFF. The DNA of the CDR3 is TGTGCCTGGAGTGTAACAGGGGGGACTGAAGCTTTCTTT. The full variable domain, its missing parts supplied by reference TRBV30 and TRBJ1-1, is SQTIHQWPATLVQPVGSPLSLECTVEGTSNPNLYWYRQAAGRGLQLLFYSVGIGQISSEVPQNLSASRPQDRQFILSSKKLLLSDSGFYLCAWSVTGGTEAFFGQGTRLTVV.

V is TRBV10-3 and J is TRBJ2-7; D gene uncertain. V shed 8 bases and J shed 1 base, with 15 bases lying between them. This CDR3 spans 14 amino acids. Per germline, CDR1 ENHRY and CDR2 SYGVKD. The CDR3 region is CAIRPNTESYEQYF. CDR3 DNA: TGTGCCATCCGTCCTAACACGGAGTCCTACGAGCAGTACTTC.

The chain carries TRBV9 and TRBJ2-3; D is undetermined. The CDR3 covers 12 residues. CDR1 is SGDLS and CDR2 is YYNGEE in the germline V gene. V lost 1 base and J lost 6, with 6 bases in between. The CDR3 DNA is TGTGCCAGCAGCGTAAATTCGGATACGCAGTATTTT. Translated: CASSVNSDTQYF.

With respect to this clone: Other DNA sequences within the sample encode an identical CDR3. This chain links TRBV28 with TRBJ2-7; 7 bases are shared with TRBD1. Germline CDR1 and CDR2: MDHEN and SYDVKM. J gave up 1 base and V 6 bases, and 3 bases lay outside the gene matches. The CDR3 loop spans 13 amino acids. The CDR3 DNA follows: TGTGCCAGCAGCTCGGGACAGTCCTACGAGCAGTACTTC. Amino acids: CASSSGQSYEQYF.

The chain employs TRBV2 and TRBJ2-3; no definite D call. Trimming stripped 7 bases from V and 0 bases from J, with 23 bases between. CDR1 SNHLY and CDR2 FYNNEI come from the germline V gene. The CDR3 totals 18 residues. The CDR3 sequence is CASTLLPLAEPSTDTQYF. The DNA of the CDR3 is TGTGCCAGCACCCTCCTCCCCCTGGCGGAGCCTAGCACAGATACGCAGTATTTT.

CDR3 in amino acids: CASSSIDRGLNEQFF. CDR3 in DNA: TGTGCCAGCAGCTCCATTGACAGGGGGCTCAATGAGCAGTTCTTC. The chain links TRBV9 to TRBJ2-1, with TRBD1 matching over 10 bases. This CDR3 has 15 amino acids. The germline CDR1 and CDR2 sequences are SGDLS and YYNGEE. Trimming removed 4 bases from V and 6 bases from J; junction bases left unmatched: 7. The full variable domain, with the rest looked up from reference TRBV9 and TRBJ2-1, is DSGVTQTPKHLITATGQRVTLRCSPRSGDLSVYWYQQSLDQGLQFLIQYYNGEERAKGNILERFSAQQFPDLHSELNLSSLELGDSALYFCASSSIDRGLNEQFFGPGTRLTVL.